Listed below are T cell receptor beta chains from one sample, sequenced in a study of early T cells in non-severe SARS-CoV-2 infection. TCRdb reprocessed the 5' RACE reads via MiXCR and lists one record per CDR3 protein. The sample holds approximately 66,000 distinct CDR3 sequences; 13% are singletons and the top ten take 4.5% to 6.5%. Sequencing input: whole blood. Every receptor here comes from an adult who was a healthcare worker with PCR-confirmed SARS-CoV-2 infection or an uninfected control (not recorded which). Each CDR3 is given with its conserved first and last residue. Fields, in order: CDR3 protein, V gene, J gene.

cdr3_aa: CASSPDRGNEKLFF
v_call: TRBV19
j_call: TRBJ1-4

cdr3_aa: CASSGGQQETQYF
v_call: TRBV25-1
j_call: TRBJ2-5

cdr3_aa: CATSPSARWSNEQFF
v_call: TRBV24-1
j_call: TRBJ2-1

cdr3_aa: CASSFNGLTPSSFF
v_call: TRBV7-2
j_call: TRBJ1-1

cdr3_aa: CASSPGRRVNTEAFF
v_call: TRBV11-1
j_call: TRBJ1-1

cdr3_aa: CSATDVLAGTSDTQYF
v_call: TRBV20-1
j_call: TRBJ2-3

cdr3_aa: CASSAAQGAISEQYF
v_call: TRBV7-6
j_call: TRBJ2-7

cdr3_aa: CASTILGQGNQPQHF
v_call: TRBV12-3/TRBV12-4
j_call: TRBJ1-5

cdr3_aa: CSVDMTGRGGSTEAFF
v_call: TRBV29-1
j_call: TRBJ1-1

cdr3_aa: CASSTGASYEQYF
v_call: TRBV11-2
j_call: TRBJ2-7

cdr3_aa: CASSPREGAFNEKLFF
v_call: TRBV18
j_call: TRBJ1-4

cdr3_aa: CASTGTESIQYF
v_call: TRBV12-3/TRBV12-4
j_call: TRBJ2-4

cdr3_aa: CATSDKGVRTEAFF
v_call: TRBV24-1
j_call: TRBJ1-1

cdr3_aa: CASSLARGSSYEQYF
v_call: TRBV27
j_call: TRBJ2-7

cdr3_aa: CASRQRDRGVETQYF
v_call: TRBV5-6
j_call: TRBJ2-5

cdr3_aa: CASSSIAGGPINIQYF
v_call: TRBV7-2
j_call: TRBJ2-4

cdr3_aa: CASSIIEGAETQYF
v_call: TRBV19
j_call: TRBJ2-5

cdr3_aa: CASILRPGVGNTIYF
v_call: TRBV12-3/TRBV12-4
j_call: TRBJ1-3

cdr3_aa: CASSIGDRDDYGYTF
v_call: TRBV5-1
j_call: TRBJ1-2

cdr3_aa: CASSRGLAGTTYEQYF
v_call: TRBV3-1
j_call: TRBJ2-7

cdr3_aa: CASSWLLGGIYGYTF
v_call: TRBV12-3/TRBV12-4
j_call: TRBJ1-2

cdr3_aa: CASSQARTSGNEQFF
v_call: TRBV4-1
j_call: TRBJ2-1

cdr3_aa: CASLSSRTKAFF
v_call: TRBV21-1
j_call: TRBJ1-1

cdr3_aa: CAISGTDYEQYF
v_call: TRBV10-3
j_call: TRBJ2-7

cdr3_aa: CASSLGGSTEAFF
v_call: TRBV7-9
j_call: TRBJ1-1

cdr3_aa: CACSLLGGKPQHF
v_call: TRBV30
j_call: TRBJ1-5

cdr3_aa: CASSQEGSGRLNEQFF
v_call: TRBV4-3
j_call: TRBJ2-1

cdr3_aa: CASSKGRGRNKEDYEQYF
v_call: TRBV21-1
j_call: TRBJ2-7

cdr3_aa: CASSPRTGGPYEQYF
v_call: TRBV7-2
j_call: TRBJ2-7

cdr3_aa: CASSGTRTYEQYF
v_call: TRBV6-2/TRBV6-3
j_call: TRBJ2-7

cdr3_aa: CASSPLGREYTGELFF
v_call: TRBV7-7
j_call: TRBJ2-2

cdr3_aa: CASSRRVGLYEQYF
v_call: TRBV5-5
j_call: TRBJ2-7

cdr3_aa: CSASSGLNQPQHF
v_call: TRBV20-1
j_call: TRBJ1-5

cdr3_aa: CASRRDSLYEQYF
v_call: TRBV2
j_call: TRBJ2-7

cdr3_aa: CSARASGGTDTQYF
v_call: TRBV20-1
j_call: TRBJ2-3

cdr3_aa: CASSHETGGTGSGGYTF
v_call: TRBV5-5
j_call: TRBJ1-2

cdr3_aa: CASSLRLSYEQYF
v_call: TRBV5-1
j_call: TRBJ2-7

cdr3_aa: CASSKSGTGSGEQYF
v_call: TRBV6-2/TRBV6-3
j_call: TRBJ2-7

cdr3_aa: CASSSRRVLTDTQYF
v_call: TRBV6-5
j_call: TRBJ2-3

cdr3_aa: CASSHLASGGREQFF
v_call: TRBV6-5
j_call: TRBJ2-1

cdr3_aa: CSVETRQTYEQYF
v_call: TRBV29-1
j_call: TRBJ2-7

cdr3_aa: CASSQAPGGLNEQFF
v_call: TRBV4-1
j_call: TRBJ2-1

cdr3_aa: CASRLRKGLAANEQFF
v_call: TRBV7-8
j_call: TRBJ2-1

cdr3_aa: CASSVSAYGYTF
v_call: TRBV2
j_call: TRBJ1-2

cdr3_aa: CASSTFYEQYF
v_call: TRBV6-5
j_call: TRBJ2-7

cdr3_aa: CASSLTASSYTQYF
v_call: TRBV7-3
j_call: TRBJ2-3

cdr3_aa: CASSLNLQDKLFF
v_call: TRBV13
j_call: TRBJ1-4

cdr3_aa: CASSQDERDHEQYF
v_call: TRBV4-2
j_call: TRBJ2-7

cdr3_aa: CASSQTGTELGDEQFF
v_call: TRBV4-2
j_call: TRBJ2-1

cdr3_aa: CASSQDLRGNTEAFF
v_call: TRBV4-1
j_call: TRBJ1-1

cdr3_aa: CASRDSALYGYTF
v_call: TRBV10-2
j_call: TRBJ1-2

cdr3_aa: CASSLAGGNEQYF
v_call: TRBV7-3
j_call: TRBJ2-7

cdr3_aa: CASSLSICEQYF
v_call: TRBV21-1
j_call: TRBJ2-7

cdr3_aa: CASTDSQETQYF
v_call: TRBV6-2/TRBV6-3
j_call: TRBJ2-5

cdr3_aa: CASSILAGPYEQYF
v_call: TRBV2
j_call: TRBJ2-7